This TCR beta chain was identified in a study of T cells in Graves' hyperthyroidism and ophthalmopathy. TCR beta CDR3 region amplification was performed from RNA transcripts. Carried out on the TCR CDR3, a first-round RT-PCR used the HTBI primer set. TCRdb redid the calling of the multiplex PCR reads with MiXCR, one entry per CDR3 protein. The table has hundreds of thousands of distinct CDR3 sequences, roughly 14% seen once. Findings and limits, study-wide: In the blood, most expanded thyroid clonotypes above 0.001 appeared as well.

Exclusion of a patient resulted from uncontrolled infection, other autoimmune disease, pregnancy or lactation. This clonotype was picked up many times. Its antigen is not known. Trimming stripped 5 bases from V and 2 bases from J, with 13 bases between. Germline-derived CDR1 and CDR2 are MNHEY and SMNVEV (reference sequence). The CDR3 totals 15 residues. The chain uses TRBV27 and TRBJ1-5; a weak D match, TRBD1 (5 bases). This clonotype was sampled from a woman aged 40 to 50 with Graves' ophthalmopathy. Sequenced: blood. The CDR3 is CASSPQGFGNQPQHF. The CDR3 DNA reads TGTGCCAGCAGTCCCCAGGGCTTCGGCAATCAGCCCCAGCATTTT.